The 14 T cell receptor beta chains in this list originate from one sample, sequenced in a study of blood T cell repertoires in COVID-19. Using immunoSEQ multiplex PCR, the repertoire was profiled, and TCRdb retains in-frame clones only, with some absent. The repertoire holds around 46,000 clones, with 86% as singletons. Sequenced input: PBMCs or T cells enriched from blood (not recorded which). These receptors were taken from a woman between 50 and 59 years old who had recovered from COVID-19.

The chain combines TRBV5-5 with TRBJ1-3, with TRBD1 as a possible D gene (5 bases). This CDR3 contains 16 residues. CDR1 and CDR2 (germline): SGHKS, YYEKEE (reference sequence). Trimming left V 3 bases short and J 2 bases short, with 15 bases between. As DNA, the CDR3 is TGTGCCAGCAGCTCTGAGTTCGACAGAACTGGAAACACCATATATTTT. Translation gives CASSSEFDRTGNTIYF.

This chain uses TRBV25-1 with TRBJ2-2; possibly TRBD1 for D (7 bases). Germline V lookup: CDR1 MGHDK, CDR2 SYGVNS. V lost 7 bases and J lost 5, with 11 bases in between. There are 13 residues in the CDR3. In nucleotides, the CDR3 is TGTGCCAGCATGGCAGGGGGGACCGGGGAGCTGTTTTTT. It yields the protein CASMAGGTGELFF.

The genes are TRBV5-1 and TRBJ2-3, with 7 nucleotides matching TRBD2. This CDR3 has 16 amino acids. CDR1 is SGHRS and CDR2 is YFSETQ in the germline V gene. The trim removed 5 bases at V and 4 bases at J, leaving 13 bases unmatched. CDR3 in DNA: TGCGCCAGCAGGAGTGGCGGGGGAGCTACGGCAGATACGCAGTATTTT. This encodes CASRSGGGATADTQYF.

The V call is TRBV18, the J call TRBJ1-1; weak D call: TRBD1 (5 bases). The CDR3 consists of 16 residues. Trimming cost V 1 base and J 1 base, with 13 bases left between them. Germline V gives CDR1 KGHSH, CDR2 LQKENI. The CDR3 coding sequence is TGTGCCAGCTCACCACTAAGCTCGGGGGGGAACACTGAAGCTTTCTTT. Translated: CASSPLSSGGNTEAFF. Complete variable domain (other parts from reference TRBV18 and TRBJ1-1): NAGVMQNPRHLVRRRGQEARLRCSPMKGHSHVYWYRQLPEEGLKFMVYLQKENIIDESGMPKERFSAEFPKEGPSILRIQQVVRGDSAAYFCASSPLSSGGNTEAFFGQGTRLTVV.

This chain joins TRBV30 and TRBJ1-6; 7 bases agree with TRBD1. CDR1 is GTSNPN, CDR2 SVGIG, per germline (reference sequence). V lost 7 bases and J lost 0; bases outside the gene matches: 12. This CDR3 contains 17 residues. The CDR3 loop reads CASLGQSISSYNSPLHF. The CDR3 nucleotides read TGTGCCTCCCTGGGACAGTCCATAAGCTCCTATAATTCACCCCTCCACTTT.

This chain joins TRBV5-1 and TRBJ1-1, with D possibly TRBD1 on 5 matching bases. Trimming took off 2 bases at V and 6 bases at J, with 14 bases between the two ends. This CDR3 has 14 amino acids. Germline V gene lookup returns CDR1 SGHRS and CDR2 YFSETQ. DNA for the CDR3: TGCGCCAGCAGCTTCGGGGCGGGAGAAGCTGAAGCTTTCTTT. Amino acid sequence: CASSFGAGEAEAFF.

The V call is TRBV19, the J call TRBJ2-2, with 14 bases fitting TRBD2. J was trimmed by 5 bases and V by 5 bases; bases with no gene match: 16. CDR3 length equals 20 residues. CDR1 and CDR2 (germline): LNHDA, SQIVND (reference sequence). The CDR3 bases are TGTGCCAGTAGTTCGAGAATTGGGACTAGCGGGAGTCGAGGGACCGGGGAGCTGTTTTTT. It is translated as CASSSRIGTSGSRGTGELFF.

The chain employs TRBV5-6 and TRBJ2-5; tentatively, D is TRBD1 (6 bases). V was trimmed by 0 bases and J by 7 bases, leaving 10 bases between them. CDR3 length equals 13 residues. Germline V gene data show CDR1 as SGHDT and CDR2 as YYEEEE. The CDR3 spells CASSLGTEGTQYF. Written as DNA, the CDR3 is TGTGCCAGCAGCTTGGGGACAGAGGGGACCCAGTACTTC.

CDR3 in amino acids: CASTGRGYEQYF. Here the CDR3 DNA reads TGTGCCAGCACCGGACGGGGCTACGAGCAGTACTTC. The V gene is TRBV2, the J gene TRBJ2-7; perhaps TRBD2 as D (5 bases). The CDR3 consists of 12 residues. Germline V gene sequence: CDR1 SNHLY, CDR2 FYNNEI. V lost 7 bases, J lost 3 bases, and 10 bases lay in between.

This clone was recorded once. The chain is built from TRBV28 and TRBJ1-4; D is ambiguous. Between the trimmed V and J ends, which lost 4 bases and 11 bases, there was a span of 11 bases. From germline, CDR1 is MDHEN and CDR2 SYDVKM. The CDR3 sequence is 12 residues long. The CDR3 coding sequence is TGTGCCAGCAGTTCGTCTACTGAGAAACTGTTTTTT. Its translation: CASSSSTEKLFF.

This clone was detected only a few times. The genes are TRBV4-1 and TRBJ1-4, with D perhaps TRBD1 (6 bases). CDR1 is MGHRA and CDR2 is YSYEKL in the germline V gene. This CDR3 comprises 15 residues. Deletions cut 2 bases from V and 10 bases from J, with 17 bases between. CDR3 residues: CASSQSSGERGKLFF. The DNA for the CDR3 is TGCGCCAGCAGCCAATCGTCAGGGGAACGCGGAAAACTGTTTTTT.

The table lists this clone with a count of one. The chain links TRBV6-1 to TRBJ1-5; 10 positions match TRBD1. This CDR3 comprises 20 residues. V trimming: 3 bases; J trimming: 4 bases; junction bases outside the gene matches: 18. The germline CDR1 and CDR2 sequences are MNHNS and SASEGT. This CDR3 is CASSDPEEGQGLDRNQPQHF. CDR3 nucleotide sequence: TGTGCCAGCAGTGATCCGGAGGAGGGACAGGGGTTGGATAGGAATCAGCCCCAGCATTTT.

In DNA, the CDR3 is TGTGCCAGTAGTTTGGGCAGGGGAAAAGGCACCCCCTACAATGAGCAGTTCTTC. Protein sequence: CASSLGRGKGTPYNEQFF. V is TRBV19 and J is TRBJ2-1; a weak D match, TRBD1 (6 bases). The CDR3 spans 18 residues. Germline CDR1 is LNHDA and CDR2 is SQIVND (reference sequence). Trimming shortened V by 5 bases and J by 2 bases, and 22 bases separated the two germline ends.

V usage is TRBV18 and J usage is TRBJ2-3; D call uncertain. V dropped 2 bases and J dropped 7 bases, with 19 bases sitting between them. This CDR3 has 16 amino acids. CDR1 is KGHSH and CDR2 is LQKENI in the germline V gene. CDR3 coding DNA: TGTGCCAGCTCACCATTCCCAATGGCAAGAGGTAATACGCAGTATTTT. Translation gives CASSPFPMARGNTQYF.